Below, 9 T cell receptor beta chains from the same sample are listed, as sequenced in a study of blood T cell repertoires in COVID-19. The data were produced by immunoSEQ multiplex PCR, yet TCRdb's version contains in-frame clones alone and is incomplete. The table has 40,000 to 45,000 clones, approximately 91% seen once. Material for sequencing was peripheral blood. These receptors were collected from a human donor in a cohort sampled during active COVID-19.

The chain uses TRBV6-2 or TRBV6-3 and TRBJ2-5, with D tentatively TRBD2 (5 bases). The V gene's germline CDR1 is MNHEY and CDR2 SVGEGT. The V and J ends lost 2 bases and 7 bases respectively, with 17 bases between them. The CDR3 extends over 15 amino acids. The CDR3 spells CASSYTSAGVGTQYF. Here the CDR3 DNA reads TGTGCCAGCAGTTACACCTCCGCGGGTGTGGGGACCCAGTACTTC.

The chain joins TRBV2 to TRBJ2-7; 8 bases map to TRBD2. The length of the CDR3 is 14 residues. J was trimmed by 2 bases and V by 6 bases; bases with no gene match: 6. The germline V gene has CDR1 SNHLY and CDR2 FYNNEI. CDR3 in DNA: TGTGCCAGCAGAGAGGCGGGGGGCCCCTACGAGCAGTACTTC. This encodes CASREAGGPYEQYF.

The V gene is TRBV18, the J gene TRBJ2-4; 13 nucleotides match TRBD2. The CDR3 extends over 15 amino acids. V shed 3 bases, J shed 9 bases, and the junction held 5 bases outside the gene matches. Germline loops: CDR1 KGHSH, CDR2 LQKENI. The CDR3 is CASSPGLAGVAIQYF. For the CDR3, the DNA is TGTGCCAGCTCACCCGGACTAGCGGGAGTGGCCATTCAGTACTTC.

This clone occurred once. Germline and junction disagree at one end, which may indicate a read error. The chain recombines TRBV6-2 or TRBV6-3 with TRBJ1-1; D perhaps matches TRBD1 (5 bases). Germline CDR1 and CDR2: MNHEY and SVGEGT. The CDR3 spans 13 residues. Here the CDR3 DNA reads TGTGCCAGCAGTAACTCGCAGGGCCCAGGCGCTTTCTTT. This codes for CASSNSQGPGAFF.

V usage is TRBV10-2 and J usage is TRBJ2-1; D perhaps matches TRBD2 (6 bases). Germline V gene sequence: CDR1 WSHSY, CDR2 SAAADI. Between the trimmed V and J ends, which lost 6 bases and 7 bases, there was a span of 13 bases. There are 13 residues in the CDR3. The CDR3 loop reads CASRPSGENEQFF. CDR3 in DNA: TGCGCCAGCAGACCTTCGGGGGAGAATGAGCAGTTCTTC.

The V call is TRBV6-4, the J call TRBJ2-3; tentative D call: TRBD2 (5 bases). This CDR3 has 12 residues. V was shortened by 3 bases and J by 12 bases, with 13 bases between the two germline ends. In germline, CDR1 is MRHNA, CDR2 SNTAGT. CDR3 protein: CASSEARGYQYF. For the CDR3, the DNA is TGTGCCAGCAGTGAGGCCAGAGGGTATCAGTATTTT.

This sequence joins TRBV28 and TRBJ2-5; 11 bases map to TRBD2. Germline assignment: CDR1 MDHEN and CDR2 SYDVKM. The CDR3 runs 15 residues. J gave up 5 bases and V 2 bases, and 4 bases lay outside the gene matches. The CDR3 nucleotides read TGTGCCAGCAGTTTAGTTAGCGGGGGGGCGGAGACCCAGTACTTC. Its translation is CASSLVSGGAETQYF.

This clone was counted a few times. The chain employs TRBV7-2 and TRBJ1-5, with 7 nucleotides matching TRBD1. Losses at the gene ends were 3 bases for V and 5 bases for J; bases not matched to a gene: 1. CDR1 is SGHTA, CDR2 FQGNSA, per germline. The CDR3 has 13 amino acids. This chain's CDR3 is CASSFDRDQPQHF. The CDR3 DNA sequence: TGTGCCAGCAGCTTCGACAGGGATCAGCCCCAGCATTTT.

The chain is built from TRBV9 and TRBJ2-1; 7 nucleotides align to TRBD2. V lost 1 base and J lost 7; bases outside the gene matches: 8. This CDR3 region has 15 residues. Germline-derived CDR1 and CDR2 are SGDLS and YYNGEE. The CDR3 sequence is CASSVYAGAGNEQFF. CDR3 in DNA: TGTGCCAGCAGCGTATATGCGGGAGCGGGTAATGAGCAGTTCTTC.